This entry lists 27 T cell receptor beta chains sequenced from one sample in a study of cytomegalovirus exposure and HLA in healthy donors. PCR employed 60 Vbeta and 13 Jbeta primers. Sequenced by immunoSEQ multiplex PCR; TCRdb stores in-frame clones only, minus some. The sample holds around 69,000 clones, 70% seen once. The sequencing input was PBMCs. The receptors shown here come from a woman in her forties or fifties in good health and CMV-seropositive.

This clone is a singleton in its sample. The chain combines TRBV19 with TRBJ1-1; 7 bases agree with TRBD1. The CDR3 loop spans 13 amino acids. CDR1 is LNHDA and CDR2 is SQIVND in the germline V gene (reference sequence). The V segment lost 10 bases and the J segment 1 base; nucleotides outside the gene matches: 6. In DNA form, the CDR3 reads TGTGCCACCGAGGACAGGCGGAACACTGAAGCTTTCTTT. It codes for CATEDRRNTEAFF.

The genes are TRBV29-1 and TRBJ1-2, with D possibly being TRBD1 (5 bases). The V gene lost 3 bases and the J gene lost 3 bases, with 14 bases spanning the gap. Germline V gives CDR1 SQVTM, CDR2 ANQGSEA. CDR3 length: 14 residues. The chain's CDR3 is CSVDAGILDYGYTF. The CDR3 region has the DNA TGCAGCGTTGACGCAGGGATCTTAGACTATGGCTACACCTTC.

CDR3 region: CASSVEVGGALYEQYF. As DNA, the CDR3 is TGTGCCAGCAGCGTAGAGGTAGGCGGGGCTCTCTACGAGCAGTACTTC. The V and J genes are TRBV9 and TRBJ2-7; a possible D gene is TRBD2 (6 bases). The CDR3 totals 16 residues. The germline gives CDR1 SGDLS, CDR2 YYNGEE. The V end lost 0 bases, the J end lost 3 bases, and 16 bases lay between the germline ends.

The V gene is TRBV5-1, the J gene TRBJ2-5; TRBD2 agrees at 8 bases. The V gene end was trimmed by 4 bases and the J gene end by 7 bases; junction bases not matched to a gene: 6. The CDR3 consists of 13 residues. Looked up from germline, CDR1 is SGHRS and CDR2 is YFSETQ. CDR3 DNA sequence: TGCGCCAGCAGCGTTAGCGGGGAAGGGACCCAGTACTTC. It translates to CASSVSGEGTQYF.

V and J are TRBV5-5 and TRBJ2-3; a weak D match, TRBD2 (5 bases). Between the trimmed V and J ends, which lost 4 bases and 4 bases, there was a span of 13 bases. Germline-derived CDR1 and CDR2 are SGHKS and YYEKEE (reference sequence). The CDR3 length is 14 residues. The CDR3 spells CASSLRGTADTQYF. Written as DNA, the CDR3 is TGTGCCAGCAGCCTACGGGGAACGGCAGATACGCAGTATTTT.

The chain has TRBV30 and TRBJ2-7; tentative D call: TRBD2 (6 bases). Germline CDR1 reads GTSNPN; CDR2 reads SVGIG (reference sequence). The CDR3 is 12 residues long. V shed 5 bases and J shed 0 bases, with 8 bases lying between them. The CDR3 reads CAWGRNSYEQYF. The DNA for the CDR3 is TGTGCCTGGGGGAGGAACTCCTACGAGCAGTACTTC.

CDR3 residues: CASSPSGSQETQYF. The CDR3 nucleotides read TGTGCCAGCTCACCAAGTGGCAGCCAAGAGACCCAGTACTTC. The V call is TRBV18, the J call TRBJ2-5; no clear D gene. Trimming took off 2 bases at V and 1 base at J, with 8 bases between the two ends. The CDR3 spans 14 residues. Germline V gene sequence: CDR1 KGHSH, CDR2 LQKENI.

The chain combines TRBV19 with TRBJ2-2, with D unclear. The CDR3 spans 15 residues. Trimming removed 1 base from V and 6 bases from J, with 12 bases in between. Germline CDR1 LNHDA, CDR2 SQIVND (reference sequence). In DNA, the CDR3 is TGTGCCAGTAGTATAGGACCCAGCCTAGCCGGGGAGCTGTTTTTT. Encoded protein: CASSIGPSLAGELFF.

This clone was picked up one time. The chain is built from TRBV6-5 and TRBJ2-1; no definite D call. V dropped 7 bases and J dropped 10 bases, with 17 bases sitting between them. The CDR3 contains 13 residues. Germline CDR1 reads MNHEY; CDR2 reads SVGAGI. This chain's CDR3 is CASMPSTHREQFF. The CDR3 DNA reads as TGTGCCAGCATGCCCTCTACCCACCGAGAGCAGTTCTTC.

The genes are TRBV11-2 and TRBJ1-4; tentatively, D is TRBD1 (6 bases). In germline, CDR1 is SGHAT, CDR2 FQNNGV. The CDR3 sequence is 13 residues long. V shed 5 bases and J shed 7 bases, with 11 bases lying between them. Here the CDR3 DNA reads TGTGCCAGCAGCCCAACAGGGTTTGAAAAACTGTTTTTT. Its protein product is CASSPTGFEKLFF.

The chain combines TRBV6-1 with TRBJ2-1, with D possibly being TRBD2 (6 bases). V gave up 5 bases and J gave up 2 bases, with 13 bases separating them. The germline V gene encodes CDR1 MNHNS and CDR2 SASEGT. The CDR3 extends over 15 amino acids. This CDR3 reads CASSPDYLPYNEQFF. CDR3 bases: TGTGCCAGCAGTCCGGACTATTTACCCTACAATGAGCAGTTCTTC.

The V and J genes are TRBV15 and TRBJ1-2; the D gene is possibly TRBD1 (6 bases). V was clipped by 3 bases and J by 2 bases, with 13 bases between them. CDR3 length: 15 residues. Germline values: CDR1 LNHNV, CDR2 YYDKDF (reference sequence). The DNA of the CDR3 is TGTGCCACCAGCAGTAGACAGGAGTTAAACTATGGCTACACCTTC. Its protein is CATSSRQELNYGYTF.

V is TRBV9 and J is TRBJ2-5, with D perhaps TRBD1 (5 bases). Germline V gives CDR1 SGDLS, CDR2 YYNGEE. V lost 0 bases and J 9 bases, leaving 12 bases between the germline ends. This CDR3 spans 13 amino acids. CDR3 in amino acids: CASSVAGNSPQYF. DNA for the CDR3: TGTGCCAGCAGCGTAGCAGGGAATTCTCCCCAGTACTTC.

V and J are TRBV2 and TRBJ2-1; 10 bases line up with TRBD2. This CDR3 region has 16 residues. Germline V gene sequence: CDR1 SNHLY, CDR2 FYNNEI. V shed 8 bases, J shed 4 bases, and the junction held 11 bases outside the gene matches. DNA of the CDR3: TGTGCCAGCGGACATTCCTTAGCGGGGGGTTACAATGAGCAGTTCTTC. Amino acid sequence: CASGHSLAGGYNEQFF.

This clone was detected a few times. This sample also contains other DNA sequences that code for the same CDR3. In nucleotides, the CDR3 is TGTGCCAGCAGTTCCCCCGGGGAGCAGTACTTC. As protein: CASSSPGEQYF. V and J are TRBV28 and TRBJ2-7; D gene ambiguous. V gave up 4 bases and J gave up 7 bases, with 8 bases separating them. This CDR3 contains 11 residues. CDR1 is MDHEN, CDR2 SYDVKM, per germline.

The CDR3 coding sequence is TGCGCCAGCAGCTTTGTTGGGGGGGAGACCCAGTACTTC. This sequence encodes CASSFVGGETQYF. This sequence joins TRBV5-1 and TRBJ2-5, with a weak D call TRBD2 (6 bases). Germline V gene data show CDR1 as SGHRS and CDR2 as YFSETQ. This CDR3 spans 13 amino acids. Trimming cost V 2 bases and J 5 bases, with 10 bases left between them. Complete variable domain (other parts from reference TRBV5-1 and TRBJ2-5): KAGVTQTPRYLIKTRGQQVTLSCSPISGHRSVSWYQQTPGQGLQFLFEYFSETQRNKGNFPGRFSGRQFSNSRSEMNVSTLELGDSALYLCASSFVGGETQYFGPGTRLLVL.

The gene calls are TRBV10-3 and TRBJ1-2; no definite D call. The CDR3 sequence is 14 residues long. Trimming pared 2 bases from V and 7 bases from J, leaving 14 bases between. Germline V gene data show CDR1 as ENHRY and CDR2 as SYGVKD. CDR3 region: CAISEPGSLSGYTF. CDR3 bases: TGTGCCATCAGTGAGCCGGGAAGTTTAAGTGGCTACACCTTC.

The chain joins TRBV9 to TRBJ1-4; D call uncertain. The V gene's germline CDR1 is SGDLS and CDR2 YYNGEE. The CDR3 loop spans 16 amino acids. V gave up 0 bases and J gave up 2 bases, with 11 bases separating them. CDR3 bases: TGTGCCAGCAGCGTAGACCCCCGGGGTACTAATGAAAAACTGTTTTTT. Translating gives CASSVDPRGTNEKLFF.

The V and J genes are TRBV5-8 and TRBJ2-5; D may be TRBD1 (5 bases). CDR1 and CDR2 from the germline V gene are SGHTS and YDEGEE. The germline V and J ends were trimmed by 0 bases and 5 bases, with 14 bases remaining between them. This CDR3 contains 15 residues. CDR3 nucleotides: TGTGCCAGCAGCTTGGGGCAGGGAACATGGGAGACCCAGTACTTC. Amino acids: CASSLGQGTWETQYF.

The chain has TRBV4-1 and TRBJ1-2; TRBD1 matches at 7 bases. This CDR3 region has 17 residues. The junction had 15 bases not matched to a gene; V was cut back by 1 base and J by 7 bases. Germline assignment: CDR1 MGHRA and CDR2 YSYEKL. The CDR3 nucleotides read TGCGCCAGCAGCCAAGGAACGGCAACAGGGGCAGCGATTGGCTACACCTTC. It encodes CASSQGTATGAAIGYTF.

V usage is TRBV19 and J usage is TRBJ2-2, with 8 bases that match TRBD2. Germline CDR1 reads LNHDA; CDR2 reads SQIVND (reference sequence). The ends lost 3 bases at V and 7 bases at J; junction bases unmatched: 7. This CDR3 spans 15 amino acids. CDR3 loop: CASSIPAGGIGELFF. Here the CDR3 DNA reads TGTGCCAGTAGTATTCCGGCGGGAGGTATCGGGGAGCTGTTTTTT. Full variable domain (missing parts from reference TRBV19 and TRBJ2-2): DGGITQSPKYLFRKEGQNVTLSCEQNLNHDAMYWYRQDPGQGLRLIYYSQIVNDFQKGDIAEGYSVSREKKESFPLTVTSAQKNPTAFYLCASSIPAGGIGELFFGEGSRLTVL.

The chain joins TRBV5-1 to TRBJ2-7; D is possibly TRBD2 (6 bases). Trimming shortened V by 1 base and J by 2 bases, and 10 bases separated the two germline ends. CDR1 and CDR2 (germline): SGHRS, YFSETQ. The CDR3 is 14 amino acids. CDR3 residues: CASSLSGLPYEQYF. The CDR3 region has the DNA TGCGCCAGCAGCTTGAGCGGACTACCCTACGAGCAGTACTTC.

This clone ranks as large. This sequence joins TRBV7-9 and TRBJ1-1, with TRBD1 matching over 9 bases. The CDR3 sequence is 15 residues long. Trimming at V came to 5 bases and at J to 0 bases, leaving 4 bases not matched to a gene. Germline V CDR1 and CDR2: SEHNR, FQNEAQ (reference sequence). CDR3 DNA sequence: TGTGCCAGCAGCCCCGGGACAGGGATGAACACTGAAGCTTTCTTT. Encoded protein: CASSPGTGMNTEAFF.

The chain recombines TRBV20-1 with TRBJ2-6, with a weak D call TRBD1 (6 bases). Germline CDR1 is DFQATT and CDR2 is SNEGSKA (reference sequence). Trimming pared 5 bases from V and 10 bases from J, leaving 9 bases between. The CDR3 contains 11 residues. As DNA, the CDR3 is TGCAGTGCTCCGGACAGAAACGTCCTGACTTTC. As protein: CSAPDRNVLTF.

This clone was observed a handful of times. The chain links TRBV28 to TRBJ2-2, with TRBD2 matching 11 bases. The V and J ends lost 6 bases and 6 bases, in that order; junction bases with no gene match: 9. Germline V gene sequence: CDR1 MDHEN, CDR2 SYDVKM. The CDR3 runs to 16 residues. The CDR3 DNA reads TGTGCCAGCAGAATCGCGGGACTAGCGGTCCCCGGGGAGCTGTTTTTT. It yields the protein CASRIAGLAVPGELFF.

V usage is TRBV5-4 and J usage is TRBJ2-7; 7 bases align to TRBD1. The CDR3 has 15 amino acids. The germline V gene encodes CDR1 SGHNT and CDR2 YYREEE (reference sequence). The ends lost 4 bases at V and 1 base at J; junction bases unmatched: 8. CDR3 sequence: CASSQGQRDSYEQYF. CDR3 bases: TGTGCCAGCAGCCAGGGACAGAGGGATTCCTACGAGCAGTACTTC. Variable domain in full (rest from reference TRBV5-4 and TRBJ2-7): ETGVTQSPTHLIKTRGQQVTLRCSSQSGHNTVSWYQQALGQGPQFIFQYYREEENGRGNFPPRFSGLQFPNYSSELNVNALELDDSALYLCASSQGQRDSYEQYFGPGTRLTVT.

The V and J genes are TRBV10-2 and TRBJ2-2; D is unclear. The CDR3 is 14 amino acids. The V gene lost 2 bases and the J gene lost 6 bases, with 10 bases spanning the gap. The germline gives CDR1 WSHSY, CDR2 SAAADI. The CDR3, as DNA: TGCGCCAGCAGTGAGATCGGGTTTTCCGGGGAGCTGTTTTTT. Protein product: CASSEIGFSGELFF.